The clone carrying this TCR beta chain showed up just a few times. The sample originates from a study of cytomegalovirus exposure and HLA in healthy donors. The PCR made use of 60 Vbeta and 13 Jbeta primers. Here immunoSEQ multiplex PCR was the method, and the copy in TCRdb shows in-frame clones only, minus some. The sample carries about 140,000 clones, more than 60% recorded once. Germline CDR1 SGHDT, CDR2 YYEEEE. Trimming shortened V by 0 bases and J by 5 bases, and 26 bases separated the two germline ends. This CDR3 has 19 amino acids. The genes are TRBV5-6 and TRBJ1-2, with a possible D match to TRBD1 (6 bases). Material: PBMCs. This sequence was found in a female donor in good health and CMV-seronegative. The CDR3 sequence is CASSLVGTLTGSLAYGYTF. The CDR3 DNA reads as TGTGCCAGCAGCTTGGTGGGGACCTTGACAGGATCATTGGCGTATGGCTACACCTTC.